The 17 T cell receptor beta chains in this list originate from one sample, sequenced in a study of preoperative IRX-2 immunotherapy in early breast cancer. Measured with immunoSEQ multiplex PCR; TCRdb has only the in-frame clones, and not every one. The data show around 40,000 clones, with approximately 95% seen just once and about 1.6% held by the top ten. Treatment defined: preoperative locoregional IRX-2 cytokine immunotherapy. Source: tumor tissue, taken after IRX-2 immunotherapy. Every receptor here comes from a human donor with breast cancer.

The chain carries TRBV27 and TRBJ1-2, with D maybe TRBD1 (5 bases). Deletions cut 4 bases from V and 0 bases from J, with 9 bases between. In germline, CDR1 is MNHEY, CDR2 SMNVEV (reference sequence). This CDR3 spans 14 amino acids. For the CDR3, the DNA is TGTGCCAGCAGTTCAATAGGGGCTAACTATGGCTACACCTTC. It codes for CASSSIGANYGYTF.

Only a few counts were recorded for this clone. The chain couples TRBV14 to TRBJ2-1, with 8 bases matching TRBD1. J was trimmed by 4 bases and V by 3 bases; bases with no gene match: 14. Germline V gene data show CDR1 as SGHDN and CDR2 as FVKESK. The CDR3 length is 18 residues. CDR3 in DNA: TGTGCCAGCAGCCATTTTCCGCGGGACAGGAGTACGTACAATGAGCAGTTCTTC. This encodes CASSHFPRDRSTYNEQFF.

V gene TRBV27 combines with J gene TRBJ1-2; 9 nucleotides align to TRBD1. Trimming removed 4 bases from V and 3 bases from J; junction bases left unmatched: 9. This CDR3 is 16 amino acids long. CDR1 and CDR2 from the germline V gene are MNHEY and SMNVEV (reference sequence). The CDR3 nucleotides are TGTGCCAGCAGTTCCAGGACAGGGGCGTTTCACTATGGCTACACCTTC. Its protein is CASSSRTGAFHYGYTF.

Here the CDR3 DNA reads TGTGCCAGCACGGAATGGGATGAGCAGTTCTTC. The encoded protein is CASTEWDEQFF. The rearrangement uses TRBV28 and TRBJ2-1; D unclear. The CDR3 has 11 residues. Germline CDR1 and CDR2: MDHEN and SYDVKM. V was trimmed by 7 bases and J by 8 bases, leaving 9 bases between them.

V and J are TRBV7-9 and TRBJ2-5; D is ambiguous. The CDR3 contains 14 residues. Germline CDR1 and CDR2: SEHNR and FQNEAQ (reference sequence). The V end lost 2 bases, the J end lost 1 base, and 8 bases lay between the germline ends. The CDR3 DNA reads TGTGCCAGCAGCTTACAGACGATCCAAGAGACCCAGTACTTC. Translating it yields CASSLQTIQETQYF.

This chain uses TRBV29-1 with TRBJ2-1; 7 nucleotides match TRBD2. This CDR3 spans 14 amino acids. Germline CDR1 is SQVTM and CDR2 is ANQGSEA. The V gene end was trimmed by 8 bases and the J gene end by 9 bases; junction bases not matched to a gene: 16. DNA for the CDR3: TGCAGCCCCCATCGGAGCGGGGCTTTGGGTGAGCAGTTCTTC. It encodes CSPHRSGALGEQFF.

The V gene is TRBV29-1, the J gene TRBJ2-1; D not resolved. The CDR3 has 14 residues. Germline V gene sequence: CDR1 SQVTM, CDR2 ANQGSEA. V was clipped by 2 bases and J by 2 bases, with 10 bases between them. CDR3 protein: CSVERWSAYNEQFF. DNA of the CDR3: TGCAGCGTTGAACGGTGGTCAGCCTACAATGAGCAGTTCTTC.

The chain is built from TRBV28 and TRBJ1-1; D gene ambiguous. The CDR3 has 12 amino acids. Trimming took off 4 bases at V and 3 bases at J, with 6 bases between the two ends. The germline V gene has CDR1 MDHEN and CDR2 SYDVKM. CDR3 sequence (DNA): TGTGCCAGCAGTTCTCTAGACACTGAAGCTTTCTTT. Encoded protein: CASSSLDTEAFF.

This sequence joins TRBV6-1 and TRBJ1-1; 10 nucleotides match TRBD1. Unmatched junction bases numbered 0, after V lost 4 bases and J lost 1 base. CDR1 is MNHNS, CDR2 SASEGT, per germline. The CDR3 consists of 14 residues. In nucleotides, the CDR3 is TGTGCCAGCAGTGGACAGGGGGCGAACACTGAAGCTTTCTTT. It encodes CASSGQGANTEAFF.

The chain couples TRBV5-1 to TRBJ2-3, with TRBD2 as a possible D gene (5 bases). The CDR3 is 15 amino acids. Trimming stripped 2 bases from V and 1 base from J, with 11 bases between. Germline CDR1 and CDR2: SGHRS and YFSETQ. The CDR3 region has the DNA TGCGCCAGCAGCTTAGGCTCAGCGGGCACAGATACGCAGTATTTT. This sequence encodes CASSLGSAGTDTQYF.

CDR3 protein: CASSAERETQYF. The CDR3 DNA follows: TGTGCCAGCAGCGCGGAGCGGGAAACGCAGTATTTT. The rearrangement joins TRBV9 to TRBJ2-3; TRBD2 matches at 7 bases. The ends lost 3 bases at V and 9 bases at J; junction bases unmatched: 4. Germline V CDR1 and CDR2: SGDLS, YYNGEE. CDR3 length: 12 residues.

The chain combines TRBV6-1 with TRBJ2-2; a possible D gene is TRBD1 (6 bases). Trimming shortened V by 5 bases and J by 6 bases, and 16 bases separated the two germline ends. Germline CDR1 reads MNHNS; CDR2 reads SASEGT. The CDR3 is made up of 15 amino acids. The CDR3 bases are TGTGCCAGCAGTCGGTCCAGGGGTGATGCCGGGGAGCTGTTTTTT. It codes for CASSRSRGDAGELFF.

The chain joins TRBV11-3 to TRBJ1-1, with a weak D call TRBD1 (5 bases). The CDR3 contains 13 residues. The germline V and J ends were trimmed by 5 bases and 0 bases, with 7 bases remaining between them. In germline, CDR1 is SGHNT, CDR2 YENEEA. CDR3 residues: CASSKGVNTEAFF. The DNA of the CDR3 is TGTGCCAGCAGCAAAGGGGTGAACACTGAAGCTTTCTTT.

As DNA, the CDR3 is TGCGCCAGCAGCCAAGATTGGGGATTGGGACTAGTAGCCGGGGAGCTGTTTTTT. It yields the protein CASSQDWGLGLVAGELFF. This sequence joins TRBV4-3 and TRBJ2-2, with 8 bases identical to TRBD2. V lost 0 bases, J lost 6 bases, and 12 bases stayed unmatched. Germline loops: CDR1 LGHNA, CDR2 YSLEER. This CDR3 comprises 18 residues.

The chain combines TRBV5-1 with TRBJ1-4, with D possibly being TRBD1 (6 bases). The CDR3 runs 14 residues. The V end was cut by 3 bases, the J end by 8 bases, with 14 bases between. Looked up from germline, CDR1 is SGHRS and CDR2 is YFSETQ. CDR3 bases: TGCGCCAGCAGCTCATCGGCAGGGGTAGAAAAACTGTTTTTT. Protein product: CASSSSAGVEKLFF.

CDR3 nucleotide sequence: TGTGCCAGCAGTTTTCCGGGGTACACAGATACGCAGTATTTT. Translating it yields CASSFPGYTDTQYF. The chain couples TRBV28 to TRBJ2-3; D possibly corresponds to TRBD2 (5 bases). Germline CDR1 is MDHEN and CDR2 is SYDVKM. The length of the CDR3 is 14 residues. V was trimmed by 3 bases and J by 2 bases, leaving 9 bases between them. Complete variable domain (other parts from reference TRBV28 and TRBJ2-3): DVKVTQSSRYLVKRTGEKVFLECVQDMDHENMFWYRQDPGLGLRLIYFSYDVKMKEKGDIPEGYSVSREKKERFSLILESASTNQTSMYLCASSFPGYTDTQYFGPGTRLTVL.

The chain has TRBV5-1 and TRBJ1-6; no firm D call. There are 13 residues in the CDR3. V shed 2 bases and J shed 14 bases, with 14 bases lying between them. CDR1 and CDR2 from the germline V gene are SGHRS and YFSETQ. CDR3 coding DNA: TGCGCCAGCAGCTTCGAGGCCCGGGTGACCCTCCACTTT. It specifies CASSFEARVTLHF.